This record looks at one T cell receptor beta chain sequence and its context. What it binds is unknown. This sample is drawn from a study of T cells in narcolepsy. Here immunoSEQ multiplex PCR was the method, and the copy in TCRdb shows in-frame clones only, minus some. This table holds about 32,000 clones, around 75% found once. The V gene lost 2 bases and the J gene lost 2 bases, with 4 bases spanning the gap. CDR3 length: 13 residues. The germline V gene encodes CDR1 SEHNR and CDR2 FQNEAQ (reference sequence). Study outcomes and limitations: Autoreactive HCRT-specific and TRIB2-specific clonotypes were marked in same-patient CSF-versus-blood CD4+ comparisons.

What was sequenced was CD45RA- memory CD4+ T cells from PBMCs. J is TRBJ1-5 and V is TRBV7-9; D uncertain. This sequence originates from a human donor with narcolepsy. In DNA, the CDR3 is TGTGCCAGCAGCTTAAGCGGCAATCAGCCCCAGCATTTT. This encodes CASSLSGNQPQHF. Looking up the rest from reference TRBV7-9 and TRBJ1-5 gives the full variable domain: DTGVSQNPRHKITKRGQNVTFRCDPISEHNRLYWYRQTLGQGPEFLTYFQNEAQLEKSRLLSDRFSAERPKGSFSTLEIQRTEQGDSAMYLCASSLSGNQPQHFGDGTRLSIL.